Listed below are T cell receptor beta chains from one sample, sequenced in a study of identical twins. TCRdb used MiXCR to reprocess the 5' RACE reads, holding one entry per CDR3 protein. Of 750,000 to 950,000 distinct CDR3 sequences listed, 10% to 15% were seen once; the top ten hold around 1.6%. These data are also associated with another study on yellow fever vaccine responses in identical twins.

Sequenced material: PBMCs. These receptors all stem from a woman between 18 and 29 years old in good health. The CDR3 runs from the conserved cysteine through the conserved F or W.

v_call: TRBV5-4; j_call: TRBJ1-1; cdr3_aa: CASSIHFWNPGGAFF
v_call: TRBV6-5; j_call: TRBJ2-7; cdr3_aa: CASSYGGQGTYEQYF
v_call: TRBV15; j_call: TRBJ2-1; cdr3_aa: CATGTGGRVEQFF
v_call: TRBV12-3/TRBV12-4; j_call: TRBJ2-1; cdr3_aa: CASSFKGVGGDRAYNEQFF
v_call: TRBV6-1; j_call: TRBJ1-5; cdr3_aa: CASKLTTGIGNQPQHF
v_call: TRBV25-1; j_call: TRBJ2-5; cdr3_aa: CASSDGVGETQYF
v_call: TRBV10-3; j_call: TRBJ2-1; cdr3_aa: CAIGLAGAYNEQFF
v_call: TRBV7-3; j_call: TRBJ2-3; cdr3_aa: CASSPRPTAGSTDTQYF
v_call: TRBV5-5; j_call: TRBJ1-1; cdr3_aa: CASSFEVTLNTEAFF
v_call: TRBV19; j_call: TRBJ2-7; cdr3_aa: CASSPVTGSYEQYF
v_call: TRBV20-1; j_call: TRBJ2-2; cdr3_aa: CSANRDYTGELFF
v_call: TRBV5-1; j_call: TRBJ1-4; cdr3_aa: CASSLVGEGEKLFF
v_call: TRBV7-9; j_call: TRBJ2-7; cdr3_aa: CASSRGPPEQYF
v_call: TRBV7-9; j_call: TRBJ2-7; cdr3_aa: CASSTEPRGSYEQYF
v_call: TRBV4-1; j_call: TRBJ2-1; cdr3_aa: CASSLSRGSYNEQFF
v_call: TRBV10-3; j_call: TRBJ2-7; cdr3_aa: CAISGQGGYEQYF
v_call: TRBV3-1; j_call: TRBJ2-1; cdr3_aa: CASSQAGQGREQFF
v_call: TRBV7-9; j_call: TRBJ2-7; cdr3_aa: CASLGDYSYEQYF
v_call: TRBV3-1; j_call: TRBJ2-1; cdr3_aa: CASSPRRGPFNNEQFF
v_call: TRBV11-2; j_call: TRBJ1-6; cdr3_aa: CASSFQAVGHSPLHF
v_call: TRBV28; j_call: TRBJ2-2; cdr3_aa: CASSFGHLSNTGELFF
v_call: TRBV12-3/TRBV12-4; j_call: TRBJ2-5; cdr3_aa: CASSALALGETQYF
v_call: TRBV12-3/TRBV12-4; j_call: TRBJ2-1; cdr3_aa: CASSLAFGEQFF
v_call: TRBV5-5; j_call: TRBJ1-3; cdr3_aa: CASSLTGPNSGNTIYF
v_call: TRBV19; j_call: TRBJ2-7; cdr3_aa: CASSPIGETGRSTFYEQYF
v_call: TRBV2; j_call: TRBJ2-3; cdr3_aa: CASRSVGGPTDTQYF
v_call: TRBV14; j_call: TRBJ1-2; cdr3_aa: CASSPGTHINYGYTF
v_call: TRBV13; j_call: TRBJ2-1; cdr3_aa: CASSLGALRSKNEQFF
v_call: TRBV20-1; j_call: TRBJ1-5; cdr3_aa: CSASGQGYQPQHF
v_call: TRBV5-1; j_call: TRBJ1-1; cdr3_aa: CASSGWTGRNTEAFF
v_call: TRBV24-1; j_call: TRBJ2-1; cdr3_aa: CATSARGLYNEQFF
v_call: TRBV6-2/TRBV6-3; j_call: TRBJ2-3; cdr3_aa: CASTGLAFNTQYF
v_call: TRBV14; j_call: TRBJ2-6; cdr3_aa: CASSQYEGSLNSGANVLTF
v_call: TRBV13; j_call: TRBJ2-7; cdr3_aa: CASSLYGSYEQYF
v_call: TRBV2; j_call: TRBJ1-5; cdr3_aa: CASRGTATGNQPQHF
v_call: TRBV6-1; j_call: TRBJ2-5; cdr3_aa: CASSAQGLGETQYF
v_call: TRBV19; j_call: TRBJ2-4; cdr3_aa: CASSITLRGENIQYF
v_call: TRBV7-9; j_call: TRBJ2-5; cdr3_aa: CASGKGTGAVVETQYF
v_call: TRBV11-2; j_call: TRBJ2-5; cdr3_aa: CASSRTSVPQETQYF
v_call: TRBV11-2; j_call: TRBJ2-2; cdr3_aa: CASSWSGQKTGELFF
v_call: TRBV6-1; j_call: TRBJ2-1; cdr3_aa: CAGRTVEADEQFF
v_call: TRBV3-1; j_call: TRBJ2-1; cdr3_aa: CASSQEAGGFSGYNEQFF
v_call: TRBV12-3/TRBV12-4; j_call: TRBJ2-5; cdr3_aa: CASSRPGAQETQYF
v_call: TRBV5-6; j_call: TRBJ1-4; cdr3_aa: CASSQRTGGNEKLFF
v_call: TRBV29-1; j_call: TRBJ2-2; cdr3_aa: CSAGLAGIPGGELFF
v_call: TRBV13; j_call: TRBJ1-1; cdr3_aa: CASSLGLGAEAFF
v_call: TRBV28; j_call: TRBJ1-2; cdr3_aa: CASRPQTDPNYGYTF
v_call: TRBV3-1; j_call: TRBJ1-1; cdr3_aa: CASSQDRGYQDPEAFF
v_call: TRBV14; j_call: TRBJ2-5; cdr3_aa: CASSQARLAGIVETQYF
v_call: TRBV11-2; j_call: TRBJ2-1; cdr3_aa: CASSLTQGFWEFF